The present T cell receptor (beta chain) was sequenced within a study of T-cell reconstitution after alpha-beta-depleted transplantation in children. A TCRbeta library incorporating unique molecular identifiers was prepared. TCRdb passed the PCR reads through MiXCR, listing each CDR3 protein once. Here the sample spans about 150,000 distinct CDR3 sequences, roughly 11% being singletons. CDR1 and CDR2 from the germline V gene are SGDLS and YYNGEE. The CDR3 spans 15 residues. The V end lost 4 bases, the J end lost 8 bases, and 21 bases lay between the germline ends. Concerning this clonotype: Its antigen remains unidentified.

Study findings and constraints: Fresh T-cell production supplied most of the T-cell counts and diversity seen one year after transplant. Expanded graft clones numbering several hundred reportedly gave rise to alpha-beta T cells about two months after transplant.

Material: PBMCs, obtained before TCRalphabeta/CD19-depleted stem cell transplant. The receptor's source is a boy aged 2 to 10 with acute myeloid leukemia, due to receive a stem cell transplant. The V and J genes are TRBV9 and TRBJ1-2; D might be TRBD1 (5 bases). CDR3 in DNA: TGTGCCAGCAGCCCCTCCCCCGGGGGGTTTGGAGGCTACACCTTC. Translated, it gives CASSPSPGGFGGYTF.